Listed below are T cell receptor beta chains from one sample, sequenced in a study of T cell responses to AZD1222 COVID-19 vaccine. Using immunoSEQ multiplex PCR, the repertoire was profiled, and TCRdb retains in-frame clones only, with some absent. Of 60,000 to 100,000 clones listed, 90% to 95% are singletons. Material: peripheral blood, obtained on day 0 of MenACWY control vaccination. The origin of the receptors is an adult in good health. The CDR3 runs from the conserved cysteine through the conserved F or W. The D gene is left open where the match is weak. Not every row has a clone size; where given, it reads once, few, many or a size class.

TRBJ1-1 | NA | NA | TRBV29-1 | CSVAGRGARTEAFF | TGCAGCGTTGCGGGGAGAGGGGCTAGGACTGAAGCTTTCTTT
TRBJ2-1 | TRBD1 | few | TRBV19 | CASSTGDRLYNEQFF | TGTGCCAGTAGTACGGGGGACAGGCTCTACAATGAGCAGTTCTTC
TRBJ2-7 | TRBD1 | NA | TRBV12-3/TRBV12-4 | CASSRGQGYEQYF | TGTGCCAGCAGCCGGGGACAGGGCTACGAGCAGTACTTC
TRBJ1-1 | NA | NA | TRBV11-1 | CASSWSGGGEAFF | TGTGCCAGCAGCTGGTCAGGAGGGGGTGAAGCTTTCTTT
TRBJ2-5 | TRBD1 | NA | TRBV9 | CASSGQGRETQYF | TGTGCCAGCAGCGGACAGGGCAGGGAGACCCAGTACTTC
TRBJ2-3 | NA | NA | TRBV7-2 | CASSLDITDTQYF | TGTGCCAGCAGCTTGGACATCACAGATACGCAGTATTTT
TRBJ1-2 | NA | NA | TRBV7-3 | CASSPGTSNYGYTF | TGTGCCAGCAGCCCCGGGACTTCTAACTATGGCTACACCTTC
TRBJ1-2 | NA | NA | TRBV14 | CASSQIQGYGYTF | TGTGCCAGCAGCCAAATACAGGGCTATGGCTACACCTTC
TRBJ1-6 | TRBD1 | NA | TRBV4-3 | CASSQTGQGYSGGNSPLHF | TGCGCCAGCAGCCAAACTGGACAGGGCTATTCCGGAGGGAATTCACCCCTCCACTTT
TRBJ1-3 | NA | few | TRBV2 | CASSDQGTSGNTIYF | TGTGCCAGCAGTGATCAGGGAACCTCTGGAAACACCATATATTTT
TRBJ2-2 | TRBD2 | NA | TRBV5-1 | CASSSSGGASGELFF | TGCGCCAGCAGCTCTAGCGGGGGGGCCAGCGGGGAGCTGTTTTTT
TRBJ2-3 | TRBD2 | NA | TRBV14 | CASSQLGLAADTQYF | TGTGCCAGCAGCCAACTAGGACTAGCAGCAGATACGCAGTATTTT
TRBJ2-7 | NA | NA | TRBV15 | CATSSTTQGVADSYEQYF | TGTGCCACCAGCAGTACGACACAAGGGGTAGCGGACTCCTACGAGCAGTACTTC
TRBJ2-1 | TRBD2 | NA | TRBV28 | CASRVGGSFINEQFF | TGTGCCAGCAGGGTGGGCGGGAGTTTCATCAATGAGCAGTTCTTC
TRBJ1-6 | NA | once | TRBV3-1/TRBV3-2 | CASRRDTGTDSPLHF | TGTGCCAGCAGACGAGACACAGGGACCGATTCACCCCTCCACTTT
TRBJ1-6 | NA | NA | TRBV11-2 | CASSLRPGPSYSPLHF | TGTGCCAGCAGCTTAAGGCCGGGACCGTCATATTCACCCCTCCACTTT
TRBJ2-1 | TRBD1 | NA | TRBV14 | CASSQVGGLSYNEQFF | TGTGCCAGCAGCCAAGTAGGGGGCCTTTCCTACAATGAGCAGTTCTTC
TRBJ2-7 | TRBD1 | NA | TRBV7-2 | CASSGQGYEQYF | TGTGCCAGCAGCGGACAGGGCTACGAGCAGTACTTC
TRBJ2-7 | TRBD2 | NA | TRBV2 | CASRELAGGSYEQYF | TGTGCCAGCAGGGAACTAGCGGGGGGATCCTACGAGCAGTACTTC
TRBJ2-5 | TRBD1 | NA | TRBV7-2 | CASSTRPGGWETQYF | TGTGCCAGCAGCACCCGACCAGGGGGCTGGGAGACCCAGTACTTC
TRBJ1-1 | NA | NA | TRBV10-3 | CAISKRNTEAFF | TGTGCCATCAGTAAGCGGAACACTGAAGCTTTCTTC
TRBJ2-2 | NA | NA | TRBV4-3 | CASSQWLGTNTGELFF | TGCGCCAGCAGCCAGTGGTTGGGGACGAACACCGGGGAGCTGTTTTTT
TRBJ2-1 | TRBD1 | NA | TRBV7-9 | CASSLRQGLNEQFF | TGTGCCAGCAGCTTAAGACAGGGGCTAAATGAGCAGTTCTTC
TRBJ1-1 | NA | once | TRBV5-1 | CASSLGLRGTNTEAFF | TGCGCCAGCAGCTTGGGTCTCAGGGGAACGAACACTGAAGCTTTCTTT
TRBJ1-2 | NA | NA | TRBV19 | CASSMGVNYGYTF | TGTGCCAGTAGTATGGGGGTTAACTATGGCTACACCTTC
TRBJ2-1 | TRBD2 | NA | TRBV25-1 | CASARAGVYNEQFF | TGTGCCAGCGCCCGGGCGGGGGTATACAATGAGCAGTTCTTC
TRBJ2-5 | NA | NA | TRBV6-2/TRBV6-3 | CASSYSGGRETQYF | TGTGCCAGCAGTTACTCTGGAGGGCGGGAGACCCAGTACTTC
TRBJ2-3 | TRBD2 | NA | TRBV6-5 | CASSYSAGGSTDTQYF | TGTGCCAGCAGTTACTCGGCGGGGGGGAGCACAGATACGCAGTATTTT
TRBJ2-7 | NA | NA | TRBV12-3/TRBV12-4 | CASSPDTYEQYF | TGTGCCAGCAGCCCTGATACCTACGAGCAGTACTTC
TRBJ2-7 | TRBD1 | NA | TRBV3-1/TRBV3-2 | CASSQVGTGGEQYF | TGTGCCAGCAGCCAAGTCGGGACAGGGGGCGAGCAGTACTTC
TRBJ2-1 | TRBD1 | NA | TRBV7-2 | CASSFTGVSDIEQFF | TGTGCCAGCAGCTTCACAGGGGTTTCTGACATTGAGCAGTTCTTC
TRBJ1-5 | NA | NA | TRBV10-3 | CAISESSPGEEDQPQHF | TGTGCCATCAGTGAGTCGTCGCCAGGGGAAGAGGATCAGCCCCAGCATTTT
TRBJ2-3 | NA | NA | TRBV7-9 | CASSLGGSPTDTQYF | TGTGCCAGCAGCTTAGGAGGCTCCCCCACAGATACGCAGTATTTT
TRBJ2-2 | NA | NA | TRBV27 | CASSTLAAGELFF | TGTGCCAGCAGCACGCTTGCGGCCGGGGAGCTGTTTTTT
TRBJ2-2 | NA | once | TRBV11-1 | CASSLDGTPNGELFF | TGTGCCAGCAGCTTAGACGGGACACCAAACGGGGAGCTGTTTTTT
TRBJ1-1 | TRBD1 | NA | TRBV13 | CASSIDTGGYTEAFF | TGTGCCAGCAGCATCGACACAGGGGGATATACTGAAGCTTTCTTT